The sequence of this T cell receptor (beta chain) was determined in a study of blood T cell repertoires in COVID-19. Study context: Whether acute or convalescent, the COVID-19 samples came from the United States, Italy and Spain. T cells, B-cell-depleted T cells, or PBMCs supplied cDNA or gDNA.

Under the authors' procedure: Amplified reference gene primers provided the basis for estimating nucleated cell counts. Here immunoSEQ multiplex PCR was the method, and the copy in TCRdb shows in-frame clones only, minus some. Clonal size and the V and J genes are those of that table, whereas D and trimming came from the DNA. The table includes approximately 58,000 clones, roughly 82% detected once. CDR1 and CDR2 (germline): MNHNS, SASEGT. This CDR3 is 15 amino acids long. Trimming shortened V by 3 bases and J by 6 bases, and 15 bases separated the two germline ends. This receptor was obtained from a woman aged 55-75 years with acute or convalescent COVID-19. This chain links TRBV6-1 with TRBJ1-5; D unresolved. The sample comprised peripheral blood. CDR3 region: CASSDSGIGFQPQHF. DNA of the CDR3: TGTGCCAGCAGTGATTCGGGGATTGGATTTCAGCCCCAGCATTTT.